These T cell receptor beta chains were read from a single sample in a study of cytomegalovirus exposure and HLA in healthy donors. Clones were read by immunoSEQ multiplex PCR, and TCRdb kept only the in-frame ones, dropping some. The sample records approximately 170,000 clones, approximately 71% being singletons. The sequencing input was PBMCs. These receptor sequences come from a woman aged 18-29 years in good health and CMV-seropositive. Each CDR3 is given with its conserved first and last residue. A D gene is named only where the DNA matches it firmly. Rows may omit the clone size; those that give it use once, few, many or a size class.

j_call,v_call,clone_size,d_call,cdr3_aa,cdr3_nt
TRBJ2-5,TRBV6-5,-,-,CASLAGSGRETQYF,TGTGCCAGCCTTGCGGGCTCCGGGCGAGAGACCCAGTACTTC
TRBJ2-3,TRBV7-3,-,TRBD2,CASSLIGLADLPDTQYF,TGTGCCAGCAGCTTAATCGGGCTAGCGGACCTCCCAGATACGCAGTATTTT
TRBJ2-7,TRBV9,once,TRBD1,CASSVGDRDYEQYF,TGTGCCAGCAGCGTTGGCGACAGGGACTACGAGCAGTACTTC
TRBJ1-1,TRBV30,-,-,CAWARGRAEAFF,TGTGCCTGGGCCAGGGGAAGGGCTGAAGCTTTCTTT
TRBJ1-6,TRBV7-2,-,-,CASSLSLSSYNSPLHF,TGTGCCAGCAGCTTATCACTAAGCTCCTATAATTCACCCCTCCACTTT
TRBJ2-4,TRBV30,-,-,CAWSVPGGNIQYF,TGTGCCTGGAGTGTCCCAGGGGGGAACATTCAGTACTTC
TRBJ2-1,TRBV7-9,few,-,CASSQNEQFF,TGTGCCAGCAGCCAGAATGAGCAGTTCTTC
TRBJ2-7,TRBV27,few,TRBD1,CASSLSGTVPYEQYF,TGTGCCAGCAGTCTCTCCGGGACAGTACCCTACGAGCAGTACTTC
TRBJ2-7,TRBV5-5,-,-,CASSFAAGMYEQYF,TGTGCCAGCAGCTTCGCCGCAGGGATGTACGAGCAGTACTTC
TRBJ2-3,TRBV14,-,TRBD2,CASSLRQRGGTDTQYF,TGTGCCAGCAGCTTACGACAGCGGGGGGGCACAGATACGCAGTATTTT
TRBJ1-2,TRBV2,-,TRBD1,CASRGTGDNNYGYTF,TGTGCCAGCAGGGGGACAGGTGACAATAACTATGGCTACACCTTC
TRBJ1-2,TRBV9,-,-,CASSSGGGKARGYTF,TGTGCCAGCAGCTCGGGGGGGGGAAAGGCGAGGGGCTACACCTTC
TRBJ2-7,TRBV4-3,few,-,CASSQGTIRGPAYEQYF,TGCGCCAGCAGCCAAGGCACGATTCGGGGTCCGGCCTACGAGCAGTACTTC
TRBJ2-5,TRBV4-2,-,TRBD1,CASSREGASIWETQYF,TGTGCCAGCAGCCGTGAGGGGGCTAGCATTTGGGAGACCCAGTACTTC
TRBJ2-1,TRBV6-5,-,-,CASSSGGEDEQFF,TGTGCCAGCAGTTCTGGCGGGGAGGATGAGCAGTTCTTC
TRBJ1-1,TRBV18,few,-,CASSPAEGTEAFF,TGTGCCAGCTCACCAGCTGAGGGCACTGAAGCTTTCTTT
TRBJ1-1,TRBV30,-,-,CAWSAYPGNTEAFF,TGTGCCTGGAGTGCCTATCCGGGGAACACTGAAGCTTTCTTT
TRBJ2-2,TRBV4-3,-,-,CASSQDYAVKNTGELFF,TGCGCCAGCAGCCAAGATTATGCGGTAAAGAACACCGGGGAGCTGTTTTTT
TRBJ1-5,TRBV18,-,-,CASSPGRVDSRNQPQHF,TGTGCCAGCTCACCAGGACGGGTGGACAGCCGCAATCAGCCCCAGCATTTT
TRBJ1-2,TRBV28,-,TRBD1,CAGRTGGSYGYTF,TGTGCCGGTAGGACAGGGGGTTCCTATGGCTACACCTTC
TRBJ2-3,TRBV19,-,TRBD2,CASSHPSGSTDTQYF,TGTGCCAGTAGTCACCCTAGCGGTAGCACAGATACGCAGTATTTT
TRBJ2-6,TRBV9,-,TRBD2,CASSSGTSGSPGANVLTF,TGTGCCAGCAGCTCCGGGACTAGCGGGAGCCCTGGGGCCAACGTCCTGACTTTC
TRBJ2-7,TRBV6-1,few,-,CASSEASPYEQYF,TGTGCCAGCAGTGAAGCTAGCCCCTACGAGCAGTACTTC
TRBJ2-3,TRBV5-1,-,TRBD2,CASSLGGGGHADTQYF,TGCGCCAGCAGCTTGGGAGGCGGGGGTCATGCAGATACGCAGTATTTT
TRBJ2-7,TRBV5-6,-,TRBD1,CASSRTGYEQYF,TGTGCCAGCAGCCGGACAGGCTACGAGCAGTACTTC
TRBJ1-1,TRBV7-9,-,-,CASSLRGTEAFF,TGTGCCAGCAGCTTACGAGGGACTGAAGCTTTCTTT
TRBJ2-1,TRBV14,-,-,CASSQARGGAHNEQFF,TGTGCCAGCAGCCAAGCTAGGGGGGGCGCCCACAATGAGCAGTTCTTC